The 3 T cell receptor beta chains listed next were all sequenced from one sample in a study of T cells in Graves' hyperthyroidism and ophthalmopathy. From RNA transcripts, TCR beta CDR3 regions were amplified. The primer set for the first-round RT-PCR of the TCR CDR3 was HTBI. TCRdb passed the multiplex PCR reads through MiXCR, listing each CDR3 protein once. Among 600,000 or so distinct CDR3 sequences, 15% to 20% were seen once, and the ten largest hold approximately 3.9%. The sequencing sample was made of blood. These TCRs come from a woman aged 25-40 years with Graves' hyperthyroidism.

The chain recombines TRBV27 with TRBJ1-4; perhaps TRBD1 as D (6 bases). This CDR3 contains 15 residues. V lost 6 bases and J 3 bases, leaving 14 bases between the germline ends. Germline loops: CDR1 MNHEY, CDR2 SMNVEV (reference sequence). The CDR3 nucleotides read TGTGCCAGCAGACCGCAGGGGAGAGCTAATGAAAAACTGTTTTTT. Translating gives CASRPQGRANEKLFF.

This clonotype was counted ten times or more. The DNA for the CDR3 is TGCAGTGCTTCGCTAGCGGGAGGGCGGCAGACCCAGTACTTC. Translation gives CSASLAGGRQTQYF. The chain is built from TRBV20-1 and TRBJ2-5, with TRBD2 identical over 12 bases. The CDR3 totals 14 residues. Germline CDR1 is DFQATT and CDR2 is SNEGSKA (reference sequence). J lost 6 bases, V lost 5 bases, and 7 bases had no gene match.

This clonotype has a count of ten or more. J is TRBJ2-1 and V is TRBV2, with a possible D match to TRBD2 (5 bases). The germline V and J ends were trimmed by 3 bases and 5 bases, with 11 bases remaining between them. The V gene's germline CDR1 is SNHLY and CDR2 FYNNEI. This CDR3 comprises 14 residues. The CDR3 loop reads CASSEGYGDNEQFF. CDR3 in DNA: TGTGCCAGCAGTGAGGGGTACGGGGACAATGAGCAGTTCTTC. The variable domain in full, completed from reference TRBV2 and TRBJ2-1, reads EPEVTQTPSHQVTQMGQEVILRCVPISNHLYFYWYRQILGQKVEFLVSFYNNEISEKSEIFDDQFSVERPDGSNFTLKIRSTKLEDSAMYFCASSEGYGDNEQFFGPGTRLTVL.